The next 8 T cell receptor beta chains were all read from a single sample in a study of shared clonotypes between healthy human individuals. Here immunoSEQ multiplex PCR was the method, and the copy in TCRdb shows in-frame clones only, minus some. Of approximately 2.5 million clones in the sample, more than 85% were seen once. Material for sequencing was naive CD4+ T cells from PBMCs. Sample subset: CD45RA+ positively selected. Every receptor here comes from a man aged 18 to 30 in good health. Some clones in this sample may be carry-over from other donors' samples.

V gene TRBV6-5 combines with J gene TRBJ1-2; TRBD1 might be the D (5 bases). Germline CDR1 is MNHEY and CDR2 is SVGAGI. The CDR3 has 15 amino acids. V was cut by 0 bases and J by 4 bases, with 12 bases left in between. In DNA form, the CDR3 reads TGTGCCAGCAGTTACTCGAGTGTGGGGGGCTATGGCTACACCTTC. Translating gives CASSYSSVGGYGYTF.

The V and J genes are TRBV2 and TRBJ2-2; D unresolved. The CDR3 is made up of 12 amino acids. The V gene's germline CDR1 is SNHLY and CDR2 FYNNEI. V was trimmed by 4 bases and J by 4 bases, leaving 4 bases between them. The CDR3 DNA follows: TGTGCCAGCAGTGTGGCCACCGGGGAGCTGTTTTTT. The encoded protein is CASSVATGELFF.

J is TRBJ2-7 and V is TRBV19; tentative D call: TRBD2 (5 bases). The CDR3 is 15 residues long. The germline V gene has CDR1 LNHDA and CDR2 SQIVND (reference sequence). Trimming took off 7 bases at V and 3 bases at J, with 19 bases between the two ends. CDR3 sequence reads: CASTPNGPGIYEQYF. The CDR3 region has the DNA TGTGCCAGTACCCCAAACGGTCCCGGGATCTACGAGCAGTACTTC.

This clone is a singleton in its sample. This chain connects TRBV18 to TRBJ2-7, with 11 bases lining up with TRBD2. With 1 base clipped from V and 1 base from J, the junction kept 9 bases outside the gene matches. Germline CDR1 is KGHSH and CDR2 is LQKENI. The CDR3 runs to 18 residues. CDR3 nucleotide sequence: TGTGCCAGCTCACCACGGGTTAAAGGACTAGCGGGTTCCTACGAGCAGTACTTC. Protein sequence: CASSPRVKGLAGSYEQYF.

The chain couples TRBV28 to TRBJ1-6, with 10 bases identical to TRBD1. This CDR3 is 15 amino acids long. Germline assignment: CDR1 MDHEN and CDR2 SYDVKM. The junction had 7 bases not matched to a gene; V was cut back by 5 bases and J by 9 bases. This CDR3 is CASSLGQGGFSPLHF. DNA of the CDR3: TGTGCCAGCAGTCTTGGACAGGGGGGGTTTTCACCCCTCCACTTT.

The chain links TRBV5-6 to TRBJ1-2; a possible D gene is TRBD1 (5 bases). Germline CDR1 is SGHDT and CDR2 is YYEEEE. Trimming pared 1 base from V and 5 bases from J, leaving 15 bases between. This CDR3 contains 15 residues. CDR3 residues: CASSLRVTATYGYTF. For the CDR3, the DNA is TGTGCCAGCAGCTTGAGGGTGACAGCGACTTATGGCTACACCTTC.

The J gene is TRBJ2-7, the V gene TRBV28; the D gene is possibly TRBD2 (6 bases). Germline CDR1 MDHEN, CDR2 SYDVKM. Trimming removed 6 bases from V and 4 bases from J, with 22 bases in between. The CDR3 extends over 16 amino acids. The CDR3 reads CASRLRVRLASYEQYF. DNA for the CDR3: TGTGCCAGCAGACTCAGGGTTCGCCTAGCGAGTTACGAGCAGTACTTC.

J is TRBJ2-1 and V is TRBV28; 8 nucleotides line up with TRBD2. The CDR3 spans 14 residues. V dropped 6 bases and J dropped 2; count of bases not matched to a gene: 3. Germline V lookup: CDR1 MDHEN, CDR2 SYDVKM. CDR3 sequence (DNA): TGTGCCAGCAGCCTTAGCGGGACCTACAATGAGCAGTTCTTC. It is translated as CASSLSGTYNEQFF.